Listed here are 6 T cell receptor beta chains from one sample, sequenced in a study of PD-L1 blockade in urothelial cancer. The method was immunoSEQ multiplex PCR; TCRdb's version includes in-frame clones alone and lacks a portion of them. The table has 80,000 to 130,000 clones, about 90% seen once. Material: PBMCs, obtained around atezolizumab (anti-PD-L1) treatment. These TCRs come from a woman at least 80 years old with urothelial cancer.

The chain employs TRBV27 and TRBJ2-6; D uncertain. Germline V gene sequence: CDR1 MNHEY, CDR2 SMNVEV (reference sequence). V was shortened by 3 bases and J by 2 bases, with 14 bases between the two germline ends. The CDR3 is made up of 17 amino acids. In nucleotides, the CDR3 is TGTGCCAGCAGTTTGTACCATGCGCGGACTGGGGCCAACGTCCTGACTTTC. It is translated as CASSLYHARTGANVLTF.

The sample holds one count of this clone. V gene TRBV6-1 combines with J gene TRBJ1-1; D possibly corresponds to TRBD1 (6 bases). The CDR3 length is 14 residues. Between the trimmed V and J ends, which lost 2 bases and 3 bases, there was a span of 10 bases. Germline V gives CDR1 MNHNS, CDR2 SASEGT. CDR3 amino acids: CASSEPRGYTEAFF. CDR3 DNA sequence: TGTGCCAGCAGTGAACCCAGGGGCTACACTGAAGCTTTCTTT.

The chain couples TRBV19 to TRBJ2-3, with D perhaps TRBD2 (7 bases). In germline, CDR1 is LNHDA, CDR2 SQIVND (reference sequence). V dropped 11 bases and J dropped 0 bases, with 21 bases sitting between them. The CDR3 covers 16 residues. In nucleotides, the CDR3 is TGTGCCTCTACACTACGGGGGCGGGGGAGCACAGATACGCAGTATTTT. Translated: CASTLRGRGSTDTQYF. The complete variable domain, with remaining parts taken from reference TRBV19 and TRBJ2-3, reads DGGITQSPKYLFRKEGQNVTLSCEQNLNHDAMYWYRQDPGQGLRLIYYSQIVNDFQKGDIAEGYSVSREKKESFPLTVTSAQKNPTAFYLCASTLRGRGSTDTQYFGPGTRLTVL.

V usage is TRBV28 and J usage is TRBJ2-7, with 8 bases matching TRBD1. The CDR3 runs to 16 residues. J gave up 4 bases and V 6 bases, and 14 bases lay outside the gene matches. The V gene's germline CDR1 is MDHEN and CDR2 SYDVKM. The CDR3 DNA is TGTGCCAGCAGACCTCCCCCAGGCAGGGGGCGATACGAGCAGTACTTC. It encodes CASRPPPGRGRYEQYF.

This clone turned up a few times. The chain links TRBV5-1 to TRBJ1-4, with 11 bases that match TRBD1. V lost 4 bases to trimming and J lost 0 bases; unmatched junction nucleotides: 11. Germline CDR1 is SGHRS and CDR2 is YFSETQ. The CDR3 loop spans 19 amino acids. CDR3 nucleotides: TGCGCCAGCAGCCTAAACCGGGGACAGGGGGTAACAACTAATGAAAAACTGTTTTTT. Its protein product is CASSLNRGQGVTTNEKLFF.

The V call is TRBV28, the J call TRBJ1-2, with TRBD1 as a possible D gene (6 bases). The CDR3 loop spans 15 amino acids. The ends were cut back, 6 bases at V and 4 bases at J, with 18 bases in the middle. Germline V gene data show CDR1 as MDHEN and CDR2 as SYDVKM. CDR3 DNA sequence: TGTGCCAGCAGGGGGATTGGGGGCGATCTCTATGGCTACACCTTC. Residues: CASRGIGGDLYGYTF.